This T cell receptor (beta chain) stems from a study of a mutant IDH1 vaccine in newly diagnosed glioma. This clone rates as medium-sized. Its specificity is not known. TCRdb's copy holds only in-frame clones and misses some; the assay was immunoSEQ multiplex PCR. The data contain about 64,000 clones, 74% of them seen just once; the ten biggest clones take up roughly 5%. After removal of 4 bases from V and 3 bases from J, the junction contained 3 bases not matched to a gene. The V gene's germline CDR1 is SGHDN and CDR2 FVKESK. The CDR3 extends over 13 amino acids. Time point indicated: week 35, safety follow-up. Vaccine doses each comprised 300 ug of mutant IDH1 20-mer peptide, with topical imiquimod.

Sequencing used PBMCs, obtained from a glioma patient whose treatment included an IDH1 peptide vaccine. V usage is TRBV14 and J usage is TRBJ2-7, with 7 bases aligning to TRBD2. The receptor comes from a man aged 50-59 years with glioma. The CDR3 nucleotides are TGTGCCAGCAGCCGGGGGGGACTCTACGAGCAGTACTTC. This translates into CASSRGGLYEQYF.